This passage covers 16 T cell receptor beta chains from one sample sequenced in a study of T cell responses to AZD1222 COVID-19 vaccine. The repertoire was sequenced with immunoSEQ multiplex PCR; TCRdb's copy has only in-frame clones and lacks some. Among about 140,000 clones listed, 80% to 90% were seen once. This specimen was peripheral blood, taken on day 0 of AZD1222 vaccination. The receptors stem from an adult in good health.

This rearrangement joins TRBV20-1 to TRBJ1-2, with D unresolved. The CDR3 runs 13 residues. V lost 3 bases and J 4 bases, leaving 12 bases between the germline ends. Germline V gene data show CDR1 as DFQATT and CDR2 as SNEGSKA (reference sequence). The CDR3 reads CSASGSVTYGYTF. CDR3 coding DNA: TGCAGTGCTAGTGGGTCGGTAACCTATGGCTACACCTTC.

The V gene is TRBV7-2, the J gene TRBJ1-2, with D tentatively TRBD1 (6 bases). The CDR3 contains 15 residues. The germline V and J ends were trimmed by 4 bases and 7 bases, with 19 bases remaining between them. Germline-derived CDR1 and CDR2 are SGHTA and FQGNSA. CDR3 in DNA: TGTGCCAGCAGCTCTCAGGACACAGGGAAGCGTGGCTACACCTTC. Encoded protein: CASSSQDTGKRGYTF.

The CDR3 DNA sequence: TGTGCCAGCAGCTACGGACGAGCGGAGGGGGAGACCCAGTACTTC. Translation: CASSYGRAEGETQYF. V gene TRBV5-4 combines with J gene TRBJ2-5; D perhaps matches TRBD2 (6 bases). This CDR3 is 15 amino acids long. Trimming took off 3 bases at V and 5 bases at J, with 17 bases between the two ends. Germline CDR1 and CDR2: SGHNT and YYREEE (reference sequence).

The chain carries TRBV5-1 and TRBJ2-1; unclear D gene. This CDR3 region has 16 residues. In germline, CDR1 is SGHRS, CDR2 YFSETQ. V gave up 0 bases and J gave up 2 bases, with 12 bases separating them. The CDR3, as DNA: TGCGCCAGCAGCTTGGGGGTGCGGATTACCTACAATGAGCAGTTCTTC. Translation gives CASSLGVRITYNEQFF.

This sequence joins TRBV3-1 (or the pseudogene TRBV3-2) and TRBJ2-5; D unresolved. The V end was cut by 0 bases, the J end by 5 bases, with 4 bases between. This CDR3 has 12 residues. CDR1 is LGHDT, CDR2 YNNKEL, per germline (reference sequence). Here the CDR3 reads CASSQESETQYF. The CDR3 DNA reads as TGTGCCAGCAGCCAAGAATCGGAGACCCAGTACTTC.

The chain couples TRBV9 to TRBJ1-1, with 7 nucleotides matching TRBD1. The ends lost 3 bases at V and 2 bases at J; junction bases unmatched: 13. This CDR3 is 17 amino acids long. The V gene's germline CDR1 is SGDLS and CDR2 YYNGEE. CDR3 sequence reads: CASSAIGPGTDNTEAFF. CDR3 sequence (DNA): TGTGCCAGCAGCGCCATAGGCCCCGGGACAGATAACACTGAAGCTTTCTTT. Using reference TRBV9 and TRBJ1-1 for the parts outside the CDR3, the full variable domain is DSGVTQTPKHLITATGQRVTLRCSPRSGDLSVYWYQQSLDQGLQFLIQYYNGEERAKGNILERFSAQQFPDLHSELNLSSLELGDSALYFCASSAIGPGTDNTEAFFGQGTRLTVV.

The rearrangement joins TRBV4-1 to TRBJ2-1; D might be TRBD1 or TRBD2, each matching 5 bases. Germline lookup yields CDR1 MGHRA and CDR2 YSYEKL. Between the trimmed V and J ends, which lost 0 bases and 6 bases, there was a span of 18 bases. CDR3 size: 17 residues. The CDR3 coding sequence is TGCGCCAGCAGCCAAGATTGGGGACCGGGACCACGCAATGAGCAGTTCTTC. Protein: CASSQDWGPGPRNEQFF.

The J gene is TRBJ1-3, the V gene TRBV27; 10 bases line up with TRBD1. J gave up 4 bases and V 5 bases, and 5 bases lay outside the gene matches. CDR3 length equals 15 residues. Germline V CDR1 and CDR2: MNHEY, SMNVEV (reference sequence). This CDR3 reads CASSPSGQGGNTIYF. Written as DNA, the CDR3 is TGTGCCAGCAGTCCCTCGGGACAGGGGGGAAACACCATATATTTT.

The V gene is TRBV10-3, the J gene TRBJ1-1; D gene uncertain. The CDR3 length is 14 residues. The germline gives CDR1 ENHRY, CDR2 SYGVKD. The V gene lost 2 bases and the J gene lost 0 bases, with 7 bases spanning the gap. The CDR3 bases are TGTGCCATCAGTGAGCGGCCCCTGAACACTGAAGCTTTCTTT. Its protein is CAISERPLNTEAFF.

The CDR3 bases are TGTGCCAGCAGCTTAGAGAGTGCAGGTCGGGCTTTCTTT. It codes for CASSLESAGRAFF. V is TRBV11-2 and J is TRBJ1-1; D uncertain. CDR1 and CDR2 (germline): SGHAT, FQNNGV. V was trimmed by 0 bases and J by 11 bases, leaving 13 bases between them. This CDR3 contains 13 residues.

This clone came up once. The genes are TRBV18 and TRBJ1-4; a possible D gene is TRBD1 (6 bases). V was pared by 2 bases and J by 0 bases, with 10 bases between. The length of the CDR3 is 16 residues. Germline loops: CDR1 KGHSH, CDR2 LQKENI. This CDR3 reads CASSPGGPTTNEKLFF. In DNA form, the CDR3 reads TGTGCCAGCTCACCAGGGGGGCCCACAACTAATGAAAAACTGTTTTTT.

The V gene is TRBV30, the J gene TRBJ1-5; D is undetermined. Trimming took off 0 bases at V and 0 bases at J, with 9 bases between the two ends. Germline assignment: CDR1 GTSNPN and CDR2 SVGIG (reference sequence). CDR3 length: 15 residues. The CDR3 DNA reads TGTGCCTGGAGTGTTGGGTGGAATAGCAATCAGCCCCAGCATTTT. Protein product: CAWSVGWNSNQPQHF.

The chain links TRBV28 to TRBJ1-2; 7 bases map to TRBD1. The trim removed 4 bases at V and 5 bases at J, leaving 4 bases unmatched. The length of the CDR3 is 13 residues. CDR1 is MDHEN, CDR2 SYDVKM, per germline. DNA of the CDR3: TGTGCCAGCAGTTCCGACAGGGATTATGGCTACACCTTC. Its protein is CASSSDRDYGYTF.

This chain's CDR3 is CASRYRGFSSYEQYF. CDR3 DNA sequence: TGTGCCAGCAGGTACAGGGGGTTCAGCTCCTACGAGCAGTACTTC. The chain is built from TRBV5-6 and TRBJ2-7, with TRBD1 matching over 8 bases. V trimming: 5 bases; J trimming: 0 bases; junction bases outside the gene matches: 7. Germline loops: CDR1 SGHDT, CDR2 YYEEEE. The CDR3 is 15 residues long.

The chain is built from TRBV5-5 and TRBJ2-3, with 9 bases aligning to TRBD1. The CDR3 spans 16 residues. Per the germline V gene, CDR1 is SGHKS and CDR2 is YYEKEE (reference sequence). After removal of 2 bases from V and 3 bases from J, the junction contained 7 bases not matched to a gene. The CDR3 protein is CASSFYLGTGTDTQYF. The CDR3 nucleotides read TGTGCCAGCAGCTTTTACCTCGGGACAGGGACAGATACGCAGTATTTT.

CDR3 DNA sequence: TGTGCCTGGAGAGTGACCGGACAGGGGGCCGGCGGGGAGCTGTTTTTT. This encodes CAWRVTGQGAGGELFF. This rearrangement joins TRBV30 to TRBJ2-2, with TRBD1 identical over 11 bases. CDR3 length: 16 residues. Looked up from germline, CDR1 is GTSNPN and CDR2 is SVGIG (reference sequence). With V trimmed by 3 bases and J by 7 bases, 10 bases remained unmatched.